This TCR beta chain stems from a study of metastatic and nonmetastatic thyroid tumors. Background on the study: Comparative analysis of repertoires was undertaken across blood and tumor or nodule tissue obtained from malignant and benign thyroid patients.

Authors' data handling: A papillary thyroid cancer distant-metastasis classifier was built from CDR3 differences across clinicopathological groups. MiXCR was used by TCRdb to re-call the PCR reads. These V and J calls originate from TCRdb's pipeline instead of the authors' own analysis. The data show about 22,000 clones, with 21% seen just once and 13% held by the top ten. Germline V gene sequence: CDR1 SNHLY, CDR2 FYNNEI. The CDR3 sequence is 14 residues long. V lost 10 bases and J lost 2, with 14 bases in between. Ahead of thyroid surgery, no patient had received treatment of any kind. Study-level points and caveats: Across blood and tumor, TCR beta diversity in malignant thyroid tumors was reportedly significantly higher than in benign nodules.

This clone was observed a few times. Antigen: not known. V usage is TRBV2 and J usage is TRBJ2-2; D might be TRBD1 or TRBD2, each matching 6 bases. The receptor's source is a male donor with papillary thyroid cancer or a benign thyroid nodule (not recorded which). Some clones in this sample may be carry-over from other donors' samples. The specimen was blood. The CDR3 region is CATRLGGNTGELFF. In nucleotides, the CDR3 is TGTGCCACCCGGTTGGGGGGCAACACCGGGGAGCTGTTTTTT.